Listed below are T cell receptor beta chains from one sample, sequenced in a study of blood T cell repertoires in COVID-19. Clones were sequenced by immunoSEQ multiplex PCR, and TCRdb holds only the in-frame ones, with some missing. The data hold some 30,000 clones, with about nine tenths observed a single time. Specimen: peripheral blood. The receptors here all came from a man in his forties or fifties with active or convalescent COVID-19. The CDR3 runs from the conserved cysteine through the conserved F or W. The D gene is left open where the match is weak. A row's size may be missing; if present it is once, few, many or a size class.

abundance: .
d_gene: TRBD2
j_gene: TRBJ2-1
len: 17
v_gene: TRBV4-3
CDR3aa: CASSQEDLTSGRNEQFF
CDR3nt: TGCGCCAGCAGCCAAGAGGATTTGACTAGCGGGAGGAATGAGCAGTTCTTC

abundance: .
d_gene: .
j_gene: TRBJ2-7
len: 16
v_gene: TRBV6-5
CDR3aa: CASSYGGAGGGYEQYF
CDR3nt: TGTGCCAGCAGTTACGGCGGGGCAGGGGGTGGCTACGAGCAGTACTTC

abundance: .
d_gene: TRBD2
j_gene: TRBJ2-1
len: 17
v_gene: TRBV4-3
CDR3aa: CASSQDFGTSRHNEQFF
CDR3nt: TGCGCCAGCAGCCAAGATTTCGGGACTAGCAGACACAATGAGCAGTTCTTC

abundance: .
d_gene: .
j_gene: TRBJ1-6
len: 15
v_gene: TRBV27
CDR3aa: CARSPPTDNNSPLHF
CDR3nt: TGTGCCAGGTCACCCCCGACAGACAATAATTCACCCCTCCACTTT

abundance: .
d_gene: TRBD2
j_gene: TRBJ2-7
len: 15
v_gene: TRBV7-9
CDR3aa: CASSPPGTSGYEQYF
CDR3nt: TGTGCCAGCAGCCCCCCCGGGACTAGCGGATACGAGCAGTACTTC

abundance: .
d_gene: .
j_gene: TRBJ1-4
len: 14
v_gene: TRBV28
CDR3aa: CASSLGGIGEKLFF
CDR3nt: TGTGCCAGCAGTCTGGGGGGGATCGGCGAAAAACTGTTTTTT

abundance: .
d_gene: .
j_gene: TRBJ2-1
len: 13
v_gene: TRBV10-2
CDR3aa: CASKGDSYNEQFF
CDR3nt: TGCGCCAGCAAAGGGGACTCCTACAATGAGCAGTTCTTC

abundance: .
d_gene: TRBD1
j_gene: TRBJ1-5
len: 16
v_gene: TRBV5-6
CDR3aa: CASSSWTGLSNQPQHF
CDR3nt: TGTGCCAGCAGCTCCTGGACAGGGTTAAGCAATCAGCCCCAGCATTTT

abundance: .
d_gene: .
j_gene: TRBJ1-3
len: 15
v_gene: TRBV7-8
CDR3aa: CASSLGRGWGNTIYF
CDR3nt: TGTGCCAGCAGCTTAGGAAGGGGGTGGGGAAACACCATATATTTT

abundance: .
d_gene: TRBD1
j_gene: TRBJ2-3
len: 17
v_gene: TRBV19
CDR3aa: CASLRTGWFGRTDTQYF
CDR3nt: TGTGCCAGCCTGCGGACAGGGTGGTTCGGTCGCACAGATACGCAGTATTTT

abundance: .
d_gene: TRBD1
j_gene: TRBJ1-2
len: 14
v_gene: TRBV5-4
CDR3aa: CASSVQGQPPGYTF
CDR3nt: TGTGCCAGCAGCGTACAGGGGCAGCCTCCTGGCTACACCTTC

abundance: .
d_gene: TRBD2
j_gene: TRBJ2-7
len: 15
v_gene: TRBV28
CDR3aa: CASSLGLAGTYEQYF
CDR3nt: TGTGCCAGCAGTTTAGGACTAGCGGGGACCTACGAGCAGTACTTC

abundance: .
d_gene: TRBD2
j_gene: TRBJ2-5
len: 17
v_gene: TRBV14
CDR3aa: CASSQELGSGSPETQYF
CDR3nt: TGTGCCAGCAGCCAAGAATTGGGTAGCGGGAGCCCAGAGACCCAGTACTTC

abundance: .
d_gene: .
j_gene: TRBJ2-7
len: 13
v_gene: TRBV7-9
CDR3aa: CASSYDIPYEQYF
CDR3nt: TGTGCCAGCAGCTACGACATCCCCTACGAGCAGTACTTC

abundance: .
d_gene: .
j_gene: TRBJ2-6
len: 19
v_gene: TRBV12-5
CDR3aa: CASGLVLGGRSSGANVLTF
CDR3nt: TGTGCTAGTGGTTTGGTACTGGGGGGACGGAGCTCTGGGGCCAACGTCCTGACTTTC

abundance: few
d_gene: TRBD2
j_gene: TRBJ2-5
len: 16
v_gene: TRBV6-2/TRBV6-3
CDR3aa: CASSPRTSGSAFTQYF
CDR3nt: TGTGCCAGCAGTCCAAGGACTAGCGGGAGCGCTTTTACCCAGTACTTC

abundance: .
d_gene: TRBD2
j_gene: TRBJ2-1
len: 15
v_gene: TRBV10-3
CDR3aa: CAISQTSGRADEQFF
CDR3nt: TGTGCCATCAGTCAAACTAGCGGGAGAGCCGATGAGCAGTTCTTC

abundance: .
d_gene: .
j_gene: TRBJ2-1
len: 15
v_gene: TRBV18
CDR3aa: CASSPPSRANNEQFF
CDR3nt: TGTGCCAGCTCGCCCCCTTCGCGGGCTAACAATGAGCAGTTCTTC

abundance: .
d_gene: TRBD1
j_gene: TRBJ1-2
len: 16
v_gene: TRBV5-6
CDR3aa: CASSLEIGGLNYGYTF
CDR3nt: TGTGCCAGCAGCTTGGAAATAGGGGGCCTTAACTATGGCTACACCTTC

abundance: .
d_gene: TRBD2
j_gene: TRBJ2-7
len: 16
v_gene: TRBV2
CDR3aa: CASSEIAGPPSYEQYF
CDR3nt: TGTGCCAGCAGTGAGATAGCGGGACCTCCCTCCTACGAGCAGTACTTC

abundance: .
d_gene: TRBD2
j_gene: TRBJ2-7
len: 12
v_gene: TRBV2
CDR3aa: CAGQREGDEQYF
CDR3nt: TGTGCCGGACAACGGGAGGGAGACGAGCAGTACTTC

abundance: .
d_gene: .
j_gene: TRBJ2-4
len: 11
v_gene: TRBV29-1
CDR3aa: CSVGEGYIQYF
CDR3nt: TGCAGCGTTGGCGAGGGTTACATTCAGTACTTC

abundance: .
d_gene: .
j_gene: TRBJ1-2
len: 16
v_gene: TRBV7-2
CDR3aa: CASSSDSTGTNYGYTF
CDR3nt: TGTGCCAGCAGTTCAGACAGTACCGGTACTAACTATGGCTACACCTTC

abundance: .
d_gene: TRBD2
j_gene: TRBJ2-7
len: 18
v_gene: TRBV5-4
CDR3aa: CASSSGPGLAGLTYEQYF
CDR3nt: TGTGCCAGCAGCTCCGGCCCCGGACTAGCGGGGCTCACCTACGAGCAGTACTTC

abundance: .
d_gene: .
j_gene: TRBJ2-2
len: 15
v_gene: TRBV28
CDR3aa: CASSPSRVYTGELFF
CDR3nt: TGTGCCAGCAGTCCATCCCGGGTCTACACCGGGGAGCTGTTTTTT

abundance: .
d_gene: TRBD2
j_gene: TRBJ2-1
len: 14
v_gene: TRBV3-1/TRBV3-2
CDR3aa: CASSLGLAVHEQFF
CDR3nt: TGTGCCAGCAGCTTGGGACTAGCAGTCCATGAGCAGTTCTTC

abundance: once
d_gene: TRBD1
j_gene: TRBJ1-2
len: 14
v_gene: TRBV30
CDR3aa: CAWSWAGGLRGYTF
CDR3nt: TGTGCCTGGAGTTGGGCAGGGGGGCTGCGCGGCTACACCTTC

abundance: .
d_gene: .
j_gene: TRBJ1-2
len: 14
v_gene: TRBV5-1
CDR3aa: CASSWDIANYGYTF
CDR3nt: TGCGCCAGCAGCTGGGACATAGCTAACTATGGCTACACCTTC

abundance: few
d_gene: TRBD2
j_gene: TRBJ2-2
len: 15
v_gene: TRBV5-1
CDR3aa: CASSLVAGVPGELFF
CDR3nt: TGCGCCAGCAGCTTGGTGGCGGGAGTACCCGGGGAGCTGTTTTTT

abundance: .
d_gene: .
j_gene: TRBJ2-1
len: 13
v_gene: TRBV27
CDR3aa: CASSWGTYNEQFF
CDR3nt: TGTGCCAGCAGTTGGGGCACGTACAATGAGCAGTTCTTC

abundance: .
d_gene: TRBD1
j_gene: TRBJ1-2
len: 14
v_gene: TRBV28
CDR3aa: CASSLDDRGHGYTF
CDR3nt: TGTGCCAGCAGTTTAGATGACAGGGGGCATGGCTACACCTTC

abundance: .
d_gene: .
j_gene: TRBJ1-5
len: 14
v_gene: TRBV6-5
CDR3aa: CASSYSMANQPQHF
CDR3nt: TGTGCCAGCAGTTACTCGATGGCCAATCAGCCCCAGCATTTT

abundance: .
d_gene: .
j_gene: TRBJ2-3
len: 17
v_gene: TRBV12-2
CDR3aa: CASRLAGQERGTDTQYF
CDR3nt: TGTGCAAGTCGCTTAGCTGGACAGGAGCGGGGCACAGATACGCAGTATTTT

abundance: .
d_gene: .
j_gene: TRBJ2-4
len: 15
v_gene: TRBV28
CDR3aa: CASSLAQLAKNIQYF
CDR3nt: TGTGCCAGCAGTTTAGCCCAACTAGCCAAAAACATTCAGTACTTC